These T cell receptor beta chains were read from a single sample in a study of Graves' ophthalmopathy and Graves' hyperthyroidism. One entry per CDR3 protein, called by TCRdb with MiXCR from the multiplex PCR reads. The table records approximately 700,000 distinct CDR3 sequences, about 40% of them present only once. The source material was peripheral blood. These receptors were collected from an adult man with Graves' ophthalmopathy. CDR3s include the opening cysteine and the closing phenylalanine or tryptophan. D genes are given only for firm matches. Expanded clones get a size class; other rows say once, few or many, or leave the size out.

j_call d_call v_call clone_size cdr3_aa cdr3_nt
TRBJ1-1 NA TRBV7-2 NA CASSFVEGNTEAFF TGTGCCAGCAGCTTTGTGGAAGGGAACACTGAAGCTTTCTTT
TRBJ1-1 NA TRBV7-9 NA CASSRLAGGVAFF TGTGCCAGCAGCCGTCTAGCGGGAGGGGTGGCTTTCTTT
TRBJ1-2 NA TRBV7-2 NA CASSLGGRPNYGYTF TGTGCCAGCAGCTTAGGGGGCAGGCCAAACTATGGCTACACCTTC
TRBJ1-5 TRBD1 TRBV19 many CASSLGQGAIQPQHF TGTGCCAGTAGTCTCGGACAGGGGGCAATTCAGCCCCAGCATTTT
TRBJ2-6 NA TRBV27 NA CASKQGSSGANVLTF TGTGCCAGCAAACAGGGCAGCTCTGGGGCCAACGTCCTGACTTTC
TRBJ1-2 NA TRBV12-3/TRBV12-4 NA CASEGRLNYGYTF TGTGCCAGCGAGGGACGGCTGAACTATGGCTACACCTTC
TRBJ1-4 TRBD1 TRBV29-1 many CSVVFGRTGQNEKLFF TGCAGCGTTGTGTTCGGGAGGACAGGGCAAAATGAAAAACTGTTTTTT
TRBJ1-6 TRBD1 TRBV19 NA CASSIDRGDSPLHF TGTGCCAGTAGTATAGACAGGGGGGATTCACCCCTCCACTTT
TRBJ2-7 TRBD1 TRBV10-3 NA CAISESKQGIYEQYF TGTGCCATCAGTGAGTCGAAACAGGGGATATACGAGCAGTACTTC
TRBJ2-5 TRBD2 TRBV6-5 few CASSYSSGTQETQYF TGTGCCAGCAGTTACTCGAGCGGGACTCAAGAGACCCAGTACTTC
TRBJ2-7 NA TRBV29-1 many CSVVGGGFYEQYF TGCAGCGTTGTTGGAGGGGGTTTTTACGAGCAGTACTTC
TRBJ2-5 NA TRBV19 NA CASSKIYQETQYF TGTGCCAGTAGTAAAATTTACCAAGAGACCCAGTACTTC
TRBJ2-7 TRBD1 TRBV5-1 many CASSPPGQSYEQYF TGCGCCAGCAGCCCACCGGGACAGAGCTACGAGCAGTACTTC
TRBJ2-5 NA TRBV4-2 many CASSQGSVQETQYF TGTGCCAGCAGCCAAGGTAGCGTGCAAGAGACCCAGTACTTC
TRBJ1-3 NA TRBV7-2 many CASSLTGTLNSGNTIYF TGTGCCAGCAGCTTAACCGGGACACTGAACTCTGGAAACACCATATATTTT
TRBJ1-4 NA TRBV7-9 few CASSLLGGWSEKLFF TGTGCCAGCAGCTTACTTGGGGGCTGGAGTGAAAAACTGTTTTTT
TRBJ1-2 NA TRBV2 many CASSVRNPYGYTF TGTGCCAGCAGTGTCAGGAATCCCTATGGCTACACCTTC
TRBJ1-1 NA TRBV12-3/TRBV12-4 NA CATLGGKDTEAFF TGTGCCACCCTCGGGGGGAAGGACACTGAAGCTTTCTTT
TRBJ2-7 TRBD2 TRBV11-1 NA CASSRKTSGGALDHYEQYF TGTGCCAGCAGCCGCAAGACTAGCGGGGGGGCCCTCGATCACTACGAGCAGTACTTC
TRBJ2-7 NA TRBV5-1 many CASSTPPPTSEQYF TGCGCCAGCAGCACACCGCCACCGACTAGCGAGCAGTACTTC
TRBJ2-7 TRBD1 TRBV9 many CASSDGTGGREQYF TGTGCCAGCAGCGATGGGACAGGGGGACGGGAGCAGTACTTC
TRBJ1-6 NA TRBV9 few CASSGTANNSPLHF TGTGCCAGCAGCGGGACAGCAAATAATTCACCCCTCCACTTT
TRBJ2-5 TRBD2 TRBV10-3 NA CAISGRGQETQYF TGTGCCATCAGTGGGCGGGGGCAAGAGACCCAGTACTTC
TRBJ2-5 TRBD2 TRBV7-3 many CASSLGIAGVRETQYF TGTGCCAGCAGCTTAGGTATAGCGGGAGTGAGAGAGACCCAGTACTTC
TRBJ1-1 TRBD1 TRBV10-3 NA CTIRTGTGKGTEAFF TGTACCATCAGGACCGGGACAGGGAAGGGCACTGAAGCTTTCTTT
TRBJ2-2 TRBD1 TRBV29-1 many CSAGPGQGDTGELFF TGCAGCGCTGGACCGGGACAGGGGGACACCGGGGAGCTGTTTTTT
TRBJ1-4 TRBD1 TRBV27 NA CASSTKGARNEKLFF TGTGCCAGCAGTACCAAGGGGGCGCGGAATGAAAAACTGTTTTTT
TRBJ1-1 NA TRBV10-2 many CASRGGMNTEAFF TGCGCCAGCAGAGGCGGAATGAACACTGAAGCTTTCTTT
TRBJ2-6 TRBD2 TRBV29-1 NA CSVQRGNTGANVLTF TGCAGCGTTCAGCGGGGGAACACCGGGGCCAACGTCCTGACTTTC
TRBJ2-5 TRBD2 TRBV2 NA CASGGTSGVVETQYF TGTGCCAGCGGGGGGACTAGCGGGGTCGTGGAGACCCAGTACTTC
TRBJ1-6 NA TRBV6-1 many CASSEGGRPLHF TGTGCCAGCAGTGAAGGCGGACGACCCCTCCACTTT
TRBJ2-3 TRBD2 TRBV15 NA CASSSAGGTDTQYF TGTGCCAGCAGCTCAGCGGGAGGCACAGATACGCAGTATTTT
TRBJ2-5 NA TRBV7-8 many CASTRAREETQYF TGTGCCAGCACCCGGGCCAGGGAAGAGACCCAGTACTTC
TRBJ1-1 NA TRBV6-6 NA CAGSYGQRGEAFF TGTGCCGGCAGTTACGGACAGCGCGGAGAAGCTTTCTTT
TRBJ2-7 NA TRBV6-5 NA CASSYSAGTWDLYEQYF TGTGCCAGCAGTTACTCGGCCGGGACATGGGACCTTTACGAGCAGTACTTC
TRBJ2-5 TRBD2 TRBV25-1 many CASSENLPGLAIPQETQYF TGTGCCAGCAGTGAAAACCTCCCGGGACTAGCGATACCCCAAGAGACCCAGTACTTC
TRBJ1-5 TRBD1 TRBV20-1 NA CSASDETGAQHF TGCAGTGCTAGTGATGAGACAGGGGCCCAGCATTTT